These 31 T cell receptor beta chains came from one sample sequenced in a study of CD8+CD57+ T cells in acquired aplastic anemia. Patients who underwent sequencing had shown CD8+CD57+ cell expansion by flow cytometry. TCR beta VDJ and CDR3 profiles were obtained from a genomic DNA template. TCRdb reanalysed the reads using MiXCR and keeps one entry per CDR3 protein. In the table there are roughly 80,000 distinct CDR3 sequences, 70% of which are singletons. The sample taken for sequencing was sorted CD4+, CD8+, or CD8+CD57+ T cells (not recorded which) from PBMCs. These receptors were taken from a human donor with aplastic anemia.

The J gene is TRBJ2-1, the V gene TRBV19; TRBD2 matches 7 bases. Per the germline V gene, CDR1 is LNHDA and CDR2 is SQIVND (reference sequence). CDR3 size: 11 residues. V lost 7 bases, J lost 10 bases, and 4 bases stayed unmatched. The CDR3: CASNWGGEQFF. In DNA, the CDR3 is TGTGCCAGTAATTGGGGAGGGGAGCAGTTCTTC.

Only one count was recorded for this clonotype. The CDR3, as DNA: TGTGCCACCAGTGATTTCCGTGGACAGGGAGAGACCCAGTACTTC. As protein: CATSDFRGQGETQYF. The V and J genes are TRBV24-1 and TRBJ2-5; TRBD1 agrees at 8 bases. The length of the CDR3 is 15 residues. The germline V gene encodes CDR1 KGHDR and CDR2 SFDVKD. J gave up 4 bases and V 1 base, and 4 bases lay outside the gene matches.

A single count supports this clonotype. One end of the junction is discordant with germline, which a read error may explain. V usage is TRBV5-4 and J usage is TRBJ1-3; 7 nucleotides agree with TRBD1. The CDR3 consists of 15 residues. Germline V CDR1 and CDR2: SGHNT, YYREEE (reference sequence). The CDR3 sequence: CASSLSGTDGNAIYF. The CDR3 DNA reads TGTGCCAGCAGCTTGTCCGGGACAGATGGAAACGCCATATATTTT.

The chain couples TRBV15 to TRBJ1-1; possibly TRBD1 for D (5 bases). This CDR3 is 17 amino acids long. The V gene's germline CDR1 is LNHNV and CDR2 YYDKDF (reference sequence). V was cut by 1 base and J by 1 base, with 16 bases left in between. CDR3 protein: CATSRGDQGGRNTEAFF. The CDR3 nucleotides read TGTGCCACCAGCAGAGGGGACCAGGGAGGGCGGAACACTGAAGCTTTCTTT.

V and J are TRBV5-1 and TRBJ2-1, with TRBD2 as a possible D gene (5 bases). The V gene lost 2 bases and the J gene lost 7 bases, with 16 bases spanning the gap. This CDR3 is built from 15 residues. Germline V gene sequence: CDR1 SGHRS, CDR2 YFSETQ. The CDR3 spells CASSFLDFTINEQFF. The CDR3 DNA reads as TGCGCCAGCAGCTTCCTGGACTTTACTATTAATGAGCAGTTCTTC.

This clonotype was found once. The rearrangement joins TRBV7-9 to TRBJ1-2, with D tentatively TRBD1 (5 bases). The CDR3 totals 13 residues. Germline CDR1 and CDR2: SEHNR and FQNEAQ (reference sequence). V lost 5 bases, J lost 6 bases, and 13 bases lay in between. CDR3: CASSRSGLDGYTF. CDR3 sequence (DNA): TGTGCCAGCAGCCGATCGGGACTGGATGGCTACACCTTC.

V gene TRBV20-1 combines with J gene TRBJ1-1; 8 bases match TRBD1. Germline V gives CDR1 DFQATT, CDR2 SNEGSKA (reference sequence). The CDR3 length is 12 residues. V gave up 5 bases and J gave up 1 base; unmatched junction bases: 0. The CDR3 nucleotides read TGCAGTGCTGGACAGGGGAACACTGAAGCTTTCTTT. Protein product: CSAGQGNTEAFF.

The CDR3 sequence: CASSPTGGKDYEQYF. The CDR3 DNA follows: TGTGCCAGCAGCCCGACAGGGGGCAAAGACTACGAGCAGTACTTC. V gene TRBV2 combines with J gene TRBJ2-7; 10 positions match TRBD1. The germline V gene encodes CDR1 SNHLY and CDR2 FYNNEI. With V trimmed by 6 bases and J by 3 bases, 8 bases remained unmatched. CDR3 size: 15 residues.

This chain joins TRBV25-1 and TRBJ1-2; D not resolved. Germline-derived CDR1 and CDR2 are MGHDK and SYGVNS. The CDR3 is 16 amino acids. Deletions cut 3 bases from V and 2 bases from J, with 16 bases between. CDR3 sequence (DNA): TGTGCCAGCAGTGATCTCGACATAGGAACCAACTATGGCTACACCTTC. The encoded protein is CASSDLDIGTNYGYTF.

V usage is TRBV7-2 and J usage is TRBJ2-7, with D perhaps matching TRBD1 or TRBD2 (5 bases each). Trimming removed 4 bases from V and 2 bases from J, with 15 bases in between. CDR1 is SGHTA and CDR2 is FQGNSA in the germline V gene. The CDR3 is 15 residues long. The CDR3 spells CASSYGAAQAYEQYF. CDR3 sequence (DNA): TGTGCCAGCAGCTACGGGGCGGCACAGGCCTACGAGCAGTACTTC.

Remarks on this clonotype: The CDR3 does not end in the conserved phenylalanine or tryptophan, so this is likely a read error. The gene calls are TRBV27 and TRBJ1-1; D call uncertain. Per the germline V gene, CDR1 is MNHEY and CDR2 is SMNVEV (reference sequence). The CDR3 loop spans 13 amino acids. V dropped 2 bases and J dropped 2 bases, with 6 bases sitting between them. The CDR3 nucleotides read TGTGCCAGCAGTTTAGTACAAAACACTGAAGCTTTCTGT. It is translated as CASSLVQNTEAFC.

CDR3 DNA sequence: TGTGCCAGCAGCTCACTTAGCGGGAGACAAGAGACCCAGTACTTC. It yields the protein CASSSLSGRQETQYF. V usage is TRBV7-1 and J usage is TRBJ2-5; 9 bases align to TRBD2. TRBV7-1 carries the ORF label, with uncertain function. The CDR3 sequence is 15 residues long. Trimming cost V 2 bases and J 2 bases; bases outside gene matches: 3.

This sequence joins TRBV2 and TRBJ1-3; D call uncertain. The CDR3 is made up of 15 amino acids. The germline V and J ends were trimmed by 4 bases and 0 bases, with 10 bases remaining between them. Germline V gene sequence: CDR1 SNHLY, CDR2 FYNNEI. CDR3: CASSGGVLSGNTIYF. As DNA, the CDR3 is TGTGCCAGCAGTGGTGGGGTTCTCTCTGGAAACACCATATATTTT.

About this clonotype itself: Without the conserved terminal phenylalanine or tryptophan, this CDR3 likely stems from a read error. V gene TRBV11-2 combines with J gene TRBJ2-1, with TRBD2 identical over 14 bases. The CDR3 has 17 amino acids. Germline V lookup: CDR1 SGHAT, CDR2 FQNNGV. After removal of 4 bases from V and 2 bases from J, the junction contained 4 bases not matched to a gene. For the CDR3, the DNA is TGTGCCAGCAGCTGGGGACTAGCGGGAGTACCCTACAATGAGCAGTTCTCC. This codes for CASSWGLAGVPYNEQFS.

This chain joins TRBV9 and TRBJ2-5; no firm D call. With 4 bases removed from V and 5 bases from J, the gap between germline ends came to 15 bases. The CDR3 has 14 residues. The germline V gene encodes CDR1 SGDLS and CDR2 YYNGEE. CDR3 sequence: CASSSTENWETQYF. The CDR3 nucleotides are TGTGCCAGCAGCTCCACGGAGAACTGGGAGACCCAGTACTTC.

The genes are TRBV20-1 and TRBJ1-3, with a weak D call TRBD1 (5 bases). Trimming shortened V by 4 bases and J by 0 bases, and 10 bases separated the two germline ends. This CDR3 is built from 14 residues. Germline CDR1 reads DFQATT; CDR2 reads SNEGSKA (reference sequence). As DNA, the CDR3 is TGCAGTGCTACGGGACCGATCTCTGGAAACACCATATATTTT. This encodes CSATGPISGNTIYF.

This clonotype was counted a single time. The V gene is TRBV20-1, the J gene TRBJ2-5; D unresolved. The V end was cut by 3 bases, the J end by 2 bases, with 4 bases between. CDR1 and CDR2 from the germline V gene are DFQATT and SNEGSKA (reference sequence). This CDR3 is built from 11 residues. The CDR3 here is CSASHQETQYF. The CDR3 region has the DNA TGCAGTGCTAGCCATCAAGAGACCCAGTACTTC.

The V call is TRBV5-1, the J call TRBJ1-1; D is unresolved. V was shortened by 0 bases and J by 3 bases, with 3 bases between the two germline ends. The CDR3 is 12 amino acids. Germline values: CDR1 SGHRS, CDR2 YFSETQ. CDR3 protein: CASSLDYTEAFF. The CDR3, as DNA: TGCGCCAGCAGCTTGGACTACACTGAAGCTTTCTTT.

This clonotype turned up a few times. CDR3 sequence (DNA): TGTGCCACCAGCACGGGGGGGCCCACAGATACGCAGTATTTT. Residues: CATSTGGPTDTQYF. This rearrangement joins TRBV15 to TRBJ2-3; 8 nucleotides match TRBD2. The CDR3 is 14 residues long. V gave up 4 bases and J gave up 2 bases; unmatched junction bases: 2. Germline lookup yields CDR1 LNHNV and CDR2 YYDKDF (reference sequence).

The V gene is TRBV24-1, the J gene TRBJ2-1, with D perhaps matching TRBD1 or TRBD2 (5 bases each). The V gene's germline CDR1 is KGHDR and CDR2 SFDVKD. Trimming left V 3 bases short and J 4 bases short, with 18 bases between. The CDR3 contains 17 residues. In nucleotides, the CDR3 is TGTGCCACCAGTGATAATTGGGGACCAGGTGGGTACAATGAGCAGTTCTTC. This translates into CATSDNWGPGGYNEQFF.

This clonotype was counted a few times. The chain uses TRBV19 and TRBJ2-7, with TRBD2 as a possible D gene (5 bases). The CDR3 has 12 residues. Per the germline V gene, CDR1 is LNHDA and CDR2 is SQIVND (reference sequence). Trimming left V 4 bases short and J 6 bases short, with 10 bases between. The CDR3 nucleotides are TGTGCCAGTAGTACGTCCCGGGGCGAGCAGTACTTC. Translation gives CASSTSRGEQYF.

The sample holds a few counts of this clonotype. This chain joins TRBV2 and TRBJ2-5; possibly TRBD1 for D (5 bases). Germline values: CDR1 SNHLY, CDR2 FYNNEI. The V end lost 7 bases, the J end lost 2 bases, and 14 bases lay between the germline ends. The CDR3 runs to 14 residues. CDR3 amino acids: CASNPRQPQETQYF. CDR3 coding DNA: TGTGCCAGCAACCCCCGACAGCCACAAGAGACCCAGTACTTC.

The V gene is TRBV12-3 or TRBV12-4, the J gene TRBJ2-3; 8 positions agree with TRBD2. J was trimmed by 0 bases and V by 4 bases; bases with no gene match: 3. The CDR3 covers 15 residues. CDR3 coding DNA: TGTGCCAGCAGTTCCCCGGGGGGGAGCACAGATACGCAGTATTTT. It is translated as CASSSPGGSTDTQYF.

This clonotype was seen a few times. The chain couples TRBV2 to TRBJ1-1, with TRBD1 as a possible D gene (5 bases). Per the germline V gene, CDR1 is SNHLY and CDR2 is FYNNEI. V lost 3 bases and J lost 8, with 10 bases in between. The CDR3 extends over 12 amino acids. For the CDR3, the DNA is TGTGCCAGCAGTGAGGTGGGACTGGAAGCTTTCTTT. Translation gives CASSEVGLEAFF.

This clonotype was detected once. The chain carries TRBV9 and TRBJ2-2; D perhaps matches TRBD2 (6 bases). The CDR3 totals 14 residues. V was clipped by 0 bases and J by 5 bases, with 8 bases between them. CDR1 is SGDLS and CDR2 is YYNGEE in the germline V gene. CDR3 protein: CASSVVEGTGELFF. CDR3 bases: TGTGCCAGCAGCGTAGTGGAGGGTACCGGGGAGCTGTTTTTT.

V gene TRBV7-9 combines with J gene TRBJ2-7; D unresolved. The CDR3 is made up of 12 amino acids. Trimming shortened V by 1 base and J by 5 bases, and 6 bases separated the two germline ends. Per germline, CDR1 SEHNR and CDR2 FQNEAQ (reference sequence). CDR3 region: CASSLGVNEQYF. The CDR3 DNA sequence: TGTGCCAGCAGCTTAGGGGTCAACGAGCAGTACTTC.

A few counts support this clonotype. CDR3 amino acids: CAISDRNGYGYTF. CDR3 nucleotide sequence: TGTGCCATCAGTGATAGGAACGGATATGGCTACACCTTC. The chain links TRBV10-3 to TRBJ1-2; D unclear. V was pared by 3 bases and J by 5 bases, with 10 bases between. The CDR3 totals 13 residues. Germline values: CDR1 ENHRY, CDR2 SYGVKD.

The rearrangement links TRBV11-1 to TRBJ1-6, with D possibly being TRBD1 (6 bases). The CDR3 has 16 residues. Germline V gene lookup returns CDR1 SGHAT and CDR2 FQDESV (reference sequence). The germline V and J ends were trimmed by 5 bases and 7 bases, with 18 bases remaining between them. The CDR3 bases are TGTGCCAGCAGCCCAAGTGGTGGGACACAAAATTCACCCCTCCACTTT. It encodes CASSPSGGTQNSPLHF. Looking up the rest from reference TRBV11-1 and TRBJ1-6 gives the full variable domain: EAEVAQSPRYKITEKSQAVAFWCDPISGHATLYWYRQILGQGPELLVQFQDESVVDDSQLPKDRFSAERLKGVDSTLKIQPAELGDSAMYLCASSPSGGTQNSPLHFGNGTRLTVT.

This chain connects TRBV29-1 to TRBJ1-2, with D possibly matching TRBD1 (6 bases). The CDR3 runs to 15 residues. The V gene's germline CDR1 is SQVTM and CDR2 ANQGSEA. V lost 6 bases and J lost 3, with 20 bases in between. The CDR3 loop reads CSVTKTGILDYGYTF. The CDR3 DNA sequence: TGCAGCGTCACAAAAACAGGGATTCTGGACTATGGCTACACCTTC.

There are many counts of this clonotype. This chain uses TRBV6-5 with TRBJ2-7; 7 bases line up with TRBD1. V was clipped by 2 bases and J by 6 bases; unmatched bases: 7. The CDR3 is 14 amino acids. Germline loops: CDR1 MNHEY, CDR2 SVGAGI. CDR3 region: CASSYAPDRAEQYF. The CDR3 DNA reads TGTGCCAGCAGTTACGCCCCCGACAGGGCCGAGCAGTACTTC.

This clonotype appeared a single time. The chain recombines TRBV11-1 with TRBJ2-1; D might be TRBD2 (6 bases). Trimming removed 7 bases from V and 3 bases from J, with 13 bases in between. This CDR3 region has 14 residues. The germline gives CDR1 SGHAT, CDR2 FQDESV (reference sequence). CDR3 bases: TGTGCCAGCACCCCGGGACTCTACTACAATGAGCAGTTCTTC. Protein sequence: CASTPGLYYNEQFF.